A single sample gave rise to the 9 T cell receptor beta chains below, sequenced in a study of blood T cell repertoires in COVID-19 (dated by TCRdb to about 2020). The library came from the immunoSEQ multiplex PCR assay. In its TCRdb copy, this immuneACCESS table keeps in-frame sequences only and misses some clones. Where compared with another copy, unresolved V genes explain less than half of these, and the others have no known cause. In this sample the table shows about 220,000 clones, more than 70% of which occur a single time. The ten largest clones take up approximately 3.8% of the sample. Sequences were obtained from peripheral blood. These receptors originate from an elderly woman with acute or convalescent COVID-19.

The rearrangement uses TRBV28 and TRBJ2-3; TRBD1 agrees at 9 bases. Germline CDR1 and CDR2: MDHEN and SYDVKM. The CDR3 loop spans 14 amino acids. The V segment lost 10 bases and the J segment 2 bases; nucleotides outside the gene matches: 7. CDR3 loop: CATSWTGATDTQYF. The CDR3 DNA is TGTGCCACCTCCTGGACAGGGGCCACAGATACGCAGTATTTT.

For the CDR3, the DNA is TGTGCCAGCAGTTCAGGGGGGCCTAATGAAAAACTGTTTTTT. Translation: CASSSGGPNEKLFF. The genes are TRBV28 and TRBJ1-4; 7 bases map to TRBD1. V lost 4 bases, J lost 3 bases, and 2 bases stayed unmatched. The germline CDR1 and CDR2 sequences are MDHEN and SYDVKM. The CDR3 extends over 14 amino acids.

For this clone: One end of the junction fails to match germline, which may point to a read error. The chain uses TRBV11-2 and TRBJ1-3, with 7 bases matching TRBD1. This CDR3 has 15 amino acids. Germline CDR1 reads SGHAT; CDR2 reads FQNNGV. CDR3 amino acids: CASSLRQGSENTIYF. For the CDR3, the DNA is TGTGCCAGCAGCCTCCGACAGGGCTCTGAAAACACCATATATTTT.

The genes are TRBV27 and TRBJ1-1; D gene uncertain. Germline CDR1 reads MNHEY; CDR2 reads SMNVEV (reference sequence). Trimming stripped 5 bases from V and 5 bases from J, with 12 bases between. The CDR3 has 13 amino acids. For the CDR3, the DNA is TGTGCCAGCAGTCCTAGCGAGGGTACTGAAGCTTTCTTT. Its translation: CASSPSEGTEAFF.

CDR3 in amino acids: CASSIAGGAEETQYF. CDR3 sequence (DNA): TGTGCCAGTAGTATAGCGGGTGGGGCCGAAGAGACCCAGTACTTC. The J gene is TRBJ2-5, the V gene TRBV19; maybe TRBD1 (5 bases). Germline CDR1 LNHDA, CDR2 SQIVND (reference sequence). The CDR3 runs to 15 residues. Deletions cut 1 base from V and 3 bases from J, with 12 bases between.

V and J are TRBV6-2 or TRBV6-3 and TRBJ1-5; 7 positions agree with TRBD1. CDR3 size: 14 residues. The junction had 9 bases not matched to a gene; V was cut back by 5 bases and J by 8 bases. CDR1 and CDR2 (germline): MNHEY, SVGEGT. CDR3 nucleotide sequence: TGTGCCAGCAGTCAACCGACAGGGCCCAAGCCCCAGCATTTT. Encoded protein: CASSQPTGPKPQHF.

The chain recombines TRBV24-1 with TRBJ2-3; 10 bases are shared with TRBD2. CDR3 length: 15 amino acids. With 5 bases clipped from V and 6 bases from J, the junction kept 7 bases outside the gene matches. Germline CDR1 and CDR2: KGHDR and SFDVKD. Here the CDR3 reads CATSGTSGVGDTQYF. CDR3 DNA sequence: TGTGCCACCAGTGGAACTAGCGGGGTCGGGGATACGCAGTATTTT.

In its sample, this clone was seen once. The chain carries TRBV2 and TRBJ1-5; D might be TRBD1 (5 bases). Trimming removed 6 bases from V and 4 bases from J, with 10 bases in between. In germline, CDR1 is SNHLY, CDR2 FYNNEI. The CDR3 runs 13 residues. DNA of the CDR3: TGTGCCAGCAGCTCCGACAGTAATCAGCCCCAGCATTTT. This encodes CASSSDSNQPQHF.

The V call is TRBV5-6, the J call TRBJ1-2; TRBD1 is a possible D gene (6 bases). The germline gives CDR1 SGHDT, CDR2 YYEEEE. This CDR3 has 14 amino acids. Trimming removed 4 bases from V and 7 bases from J, with 17 bases in between. CDR3 region: CASSTGLRGAGYTF. The DNA for the CDR3 is TGTGCCAGCAGCACCGGACTCAGGGGAGCTGGCTACACCTTC.